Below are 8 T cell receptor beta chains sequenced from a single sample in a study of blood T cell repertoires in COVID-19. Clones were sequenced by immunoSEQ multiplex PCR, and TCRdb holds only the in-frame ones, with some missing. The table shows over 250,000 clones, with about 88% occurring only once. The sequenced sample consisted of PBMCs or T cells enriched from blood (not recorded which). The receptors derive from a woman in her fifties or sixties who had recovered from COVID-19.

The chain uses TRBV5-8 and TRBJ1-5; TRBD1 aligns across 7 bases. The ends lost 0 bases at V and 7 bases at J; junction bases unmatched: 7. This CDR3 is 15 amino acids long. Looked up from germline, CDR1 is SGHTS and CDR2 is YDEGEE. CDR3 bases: TGTGCCAGCAGCTTGGATTCAGGGGGACAACAGCCCCAGCATTTT. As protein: CASSLDSGGQQPQHF. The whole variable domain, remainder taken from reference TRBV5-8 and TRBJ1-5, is EAGVTQSPTHLIKTRGQQATLRCSPISGHTSVYWYQQALGLGLQFLLWYDEGEERNRGNFPPRFSGRQFPNYSSELNVNALELEDSALYLCASSLDSGGQQPQHFGDGTRLSIL.

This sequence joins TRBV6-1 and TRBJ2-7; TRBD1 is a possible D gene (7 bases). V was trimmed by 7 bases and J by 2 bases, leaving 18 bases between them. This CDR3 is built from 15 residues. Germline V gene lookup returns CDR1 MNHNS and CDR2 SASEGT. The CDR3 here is CASTRQGGETYEQYF. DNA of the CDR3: TGTGCCAGCACCCGCCAGGGGGGCGAGACCTACGAGCAGTACTTC.

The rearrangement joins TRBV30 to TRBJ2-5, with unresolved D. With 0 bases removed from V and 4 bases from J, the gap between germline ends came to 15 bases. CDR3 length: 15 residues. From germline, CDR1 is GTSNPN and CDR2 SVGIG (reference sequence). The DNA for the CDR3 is TGTGCCTGGAGTGTACAAAGCGCTTTGGGAGAGACCCAGTACTTC. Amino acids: CAWSVQSALGETQYF.

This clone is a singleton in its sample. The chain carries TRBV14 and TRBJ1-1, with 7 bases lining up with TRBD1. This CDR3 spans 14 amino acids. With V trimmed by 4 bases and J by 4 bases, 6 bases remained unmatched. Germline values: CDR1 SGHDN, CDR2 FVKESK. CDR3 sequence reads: CASSPNRGSTEAFF. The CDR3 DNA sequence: TGTGCCAGCAGCCCTAACAGGGGTAGCACTGAAGCTTTCTTT.

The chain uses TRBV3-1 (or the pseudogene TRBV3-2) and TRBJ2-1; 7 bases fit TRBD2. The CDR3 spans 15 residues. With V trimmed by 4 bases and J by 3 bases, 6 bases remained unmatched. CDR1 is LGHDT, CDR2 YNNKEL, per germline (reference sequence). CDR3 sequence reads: CASSPRESNYNEQFF. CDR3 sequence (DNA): TGTGCCAGCAGCCCGCGGGAGTCGAACTACAATGAGCAGTTCTTC.

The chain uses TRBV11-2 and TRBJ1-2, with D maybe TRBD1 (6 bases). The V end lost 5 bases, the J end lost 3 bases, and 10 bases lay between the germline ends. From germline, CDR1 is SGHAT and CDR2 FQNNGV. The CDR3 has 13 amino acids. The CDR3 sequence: CASSHGQHYGYTF. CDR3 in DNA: TGTGCCAGCAGCCACGGACAGCACTATGGCTACACCTTC.

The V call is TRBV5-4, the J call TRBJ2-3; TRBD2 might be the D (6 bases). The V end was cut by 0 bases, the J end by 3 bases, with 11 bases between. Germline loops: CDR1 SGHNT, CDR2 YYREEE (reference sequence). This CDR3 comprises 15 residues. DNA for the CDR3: TGTGCCAGCAGCTTGGGGGTAGCGGTTACAGATACGCAGTATTTT. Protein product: CASSLGVAVTDTQYF.

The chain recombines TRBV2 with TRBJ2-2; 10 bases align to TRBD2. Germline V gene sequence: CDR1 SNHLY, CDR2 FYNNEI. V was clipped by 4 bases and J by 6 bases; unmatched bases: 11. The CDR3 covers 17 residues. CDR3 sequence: CASSVPLAGVGPGELFF. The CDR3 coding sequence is TGTGCCAGCAGTGTTCCCCTAGCGGGAGTAGGGCCCGGGGAGCTGTTTTTT.